The 32 T cell receptor beta chains listed next were all sequenced from one sample in a study of technical replicates of blood from a few donors. Assay: immunoSEQ multiplex PCR; the TCRdb copy retains only in-frame clones and omits some. The sample records 65,000 to 80,000 clones, about 96% being singletons. Sample: T cells isolated from PBMCs. These receptors were taken from a human donor in good health.

V gene TRBV21-1 combines with J gene TRBJ1-5; the DNA was not compared with TRBD1, the D call given in the table. TRBV21-1 is flagged as a pseudogene. The CDR3 is 17 amino acids. The CDR3 sequence: CASSKGDSRNSNQPQHF. For the CDR3, the DNA is TGTGCCAGCAGCAAAGGAGACAGCCGGAATAGCAATCAGCCCCAGCATTTT.

The chain joins TRBV7-8 to TRBJ1-5, with TRBD1 matching over 12 bases. The CDR3 totals 21 residues. The germline V gene has CDR1 SGHVS and CDR2 FQNEAQ. The V segment lost 2 bases and the J segment 1 base; nucleotides outside the gene matches: 15. The CDR3 region is CASSLFRPGTGGAESNQPQHF. CDR3 DNA: TGTGCCAGCAGCTTATTCCGGCCTGGGACAGGGGGCGCCGAGAGCAATCAGCCCCAGCATTTT.

This clone was seen once. The chain links TRBV7-7 to TRBJ2-2; D is unresolved. Trimming removed 1 base at V and 4 bases at J, with 4 bases between. This CDR3 contains 13 residues. Germline CDR1 and CDR2: SSHAT and FNYEAQ (reference sequence). The CDR3 reads CASSLDGTGELFF. The CDR3 DNA follows: TGTGCCAGCAGCTTAGACGGCACCGGGGAGCTGTTTTTT.

This chain uses TRBV28 with TRBJ1-1; D remains unclear. The CDR3 is made up of 14 amino acids. V lost 1 base to trimming and J lost 1 base, with 7 bases between them. Germline V CDR1 and CDR2: MDHEN, SYDVKM. CDR3 amino acids: CASSLSRSNTEAFF. CDR3 sequence (DNA): TGTGCCAGCAGTTTATCACGGTCGAACACTGAAGCTTTCTTT.

The chain has TRBV29-1 and TRBJ1-1; no reliable D call. Deletions cut 7 bases from V and 4 bases from J, with 13 bases between. The CDR3 is 12 amino acids. CDR1 is SQVTM, CDR2 ANQGSEA, per germline. In nucleotides, the CDR3 is TGCAGCGGATCGGTGAAAATCACTGAAGCTTTCTTT. It codes for CSGSVKITEAFF.

The rearrangement uses TRBV5-1 and TRBJ2-5, with 9 bases matching TRBD1. Trimming cost V 8 bases and J 0 bases; bases outside gene matches: 5. This CDR3 region has 14 residues. Germline assignment: CDR1 SGHRS and CDR2 YFSETQ. CDR3 sequence reads: CASGTGSNQETQYF. The DNA of the CDR3 is TGCGCCAGTGGGACAGGGAGCAACCAAGAGACCCAGTACTTC.

V gene TRBV30 combines with J gene TRBJ1-5; D perhaps matches TRBD1 (5 bases). Germline CDR1 and CDR2: GTSNPN and SVGIG (reference sequence). The CDR3 totals 13 residues. V was pared by 1 base and J by 6 bases, with 10 bases between. CDR3 sequence: CAWSDGGSQPQHF. CDR3 nucleotide sequence: TGTGCCTGGAGTGACGGGGGGAGTCAGCCCCAGCATTTT.

The gene calls are TRBV4-2 and TRBJ1-5, with 10 bases matching TRBD1. The CDR3 is made up of 15 amino acids. Germline V CDR1 and CDR2: LGHNA, YNFKEQ. The V and J ends lost 5 bases and 6 bases, in that order; junction bases with no gene match: 7. CDR3 protein: CASSATGGAGQPQHF. CDR3 sequence (DNA): TGTGCCAGCAGCGCGACAGGGGGCGCAGGTCAGCCCCAGCATTTT.

The V gene is TRBV5-4, the J gene TRBJ2-5; D possibly corresponds to TRBD2 (6 bases). CDR1 SGHNT and CDR2 YYREEE come from the germline V gene (reference sequence). V was trimmed by 2 bases and J by 1 base, leaving 12 bases between them. This CDR3 is built from 15 residues. CDR3 sequence: CASSLYAGPQETQYF. The CDR3 DNA sequence: TGTGCCAGCAGCTTATACGCGGGGCCCCAAGAGACCCAGTACTTC.

This chain links TRBV6-5 with TRBJ1-5; perhaps TRBD1 as D (5 bases). This CDR3 is 12 amino acids long. Trimming cost V 6 bases and J 2 bases, with 5 bases left between them. Germline V gene sequence: CDR1 MNHEY, CDR2 SVGAGI. CDR3 in DNA: TGTGCCAGCAGACAGGGCAATCAGCCCCAGCATTTT. Encoded protein: CASRQGNQPQHF.

A note on this clone: A read error may account for a junction end that differs from germline. The chain is built from TRBV6-6 and TRBJ2-5; 7 nucleotides align to TRBD2. CDR1 is MNHNY and CDR2 is SVGAGI in the germline V gene (reference sequence). This CDR3 comprises 13 residues. The CDR3 sequence is CASINTGRRPNNF. In DNA, the CDR3 is TGTGCCAGCATAAATACCGGGAGGAGGCCCAACAACTTC.

This sequence joins TRBV27 and TRBJ1-1; no clear D. The CDR3 sequence is 14 residues long. CDR1 is MNHEY and CDR2 is SMNVEV in the germline V gene (reference sequence). V lost 4 bases and J lost 0, with 9 bases in between. This CDR3 reads CASSSSFMNTEAFF. The CDR3 DNA is TGTGCCAGCAGTTCTAGCTTCATGAACACTGAAGCTTTCTTT.

The V gene is TRBV13, the J gene TRBJ2-4; the match to TRBD1 covers 7 bases. This CDR3 has 13 residues. The germline CDR1 and CDR2 sequences are PRHDT and FYEKMQ (reference sequence). The junction had 2 bases not matched to a gene; V was cut back by 3 bases and J by 6 bases. DNA of the CDR3: TGTGCCAGCAGCTTCCGGGACAGAAACATTCAGTACTTC. It specifies CASSFRDRNIQYF. Using reference TRBV13 and TRBJ2-4 for the parts outside the CDR3, the full variable domain is AAGVIQSPRHLIKEKRETATLKCYPIPRHDTVYWYQQGPGQDPQFLISFYEKMQSDKGSIPDRFSAQQFSDYHSELNMSSLELGDSALYFCASSFRDRNIQYFGAGTRLSVL.

This chain connects TRBV27 to TRBJ2-5, with 7 bases that match TRBD2. In germline, CDR1 is MNHEY, CDR2 SMNVEV (reference sequence). V trimming: 1 base; J trimming: 5 bases; junction bases outside the gene matches: 4. The CDR3 has 14 amino acids. CDR3: CASSLWAGEETQYF. CDR3 sequence (DNA): TGTGCCAGCAGTTTATGGGCGGGAGAGGAGACCCAGTACTTC.

The CDR3 DNA reads TGTGCCAGCAGCTTTGGCGGATACAATCAGCCCCAGCATTTT. It specifies CASSFGGYNQPQHF. The V call is TRBV5-4, the J call TRBJ1-5; unclear D gene. The CDR3 sequence is 14 residues long. V was cut by 2 bases and J by 3 bases, with 9 bases left in between. Germline V gene data show CDR1 as SGHNT and CDR2 as YYREEE (reference sequence).

CDR3 DNA sequence: TGTGCCATCAGTGAGTCAGGGGGATATAGCAATCAGCCCCAGCATTTT. It is translated as CAISESGGYSNQPQHF. The chain is built from TRBV10-3 and TRBJ1-5, with a tentative D call TRBD1 (6 bases). The CDR3 length is 16 residues. Germline CDR1 and CDR2: ENHRY and SYGVKD. Trimming cost V 0 bases and J 0 bases, with 9 bases left between them.

The chain links TRBV5-1 to TRBJ2-1; 12 nucleotides line up with TRBD2. The CDR3 is 16 residues long. Germline assignment: CDR1 SGHRS and CDR2 YFSETQ. V trimming: 1 base; J trimming: 9 bases; junction bases outside the gene matches: 8. The CDR3 DNA sequence: TGCGCCAGCAGCTTGTCGACTAGCGGGAGACTGGGTGAGCAGTTCTTC. Its translation: CASSLSTSGRLGEQFF.

This sequence joins TRBV28 and TRBJ2-6; TRBD2 is a possible D gene (5 bases). The germline V gene encodes CDR1 MDHEN and CDR2 SYDVKM. Trimming shortened V by 7 bases and J by 4 bases, and 14 bases separated the two germline ends. The CDR3 has 15 amino acids. Here the CDR3 reads CASKHLEGGANVLTF. DNA of the CDR3: TGTGCCAGCAAACACCTCGAGGGAGGGGCCAACGTCCTGACTTTC.

The V and J genes are TRBV11-2 and TRBJ1-3, with 10 nucleotides matching TRBD1. Germline CDR1 and CDR2: SGHAT and FQNNGV. CDR3 length: 16 residues. V lost 3 bases and J lost 4; bases outside the gene matches: 6. The CDR3 nucleotides are TGTGCCAGCAGCTTGTTCGGGACAGGGGCCGGAAACACCATATATTTT. It codes for CASSLFGTGAGNTIYF.

This chain connects TRBV5-1 to TRBJ2-1, with no clear D. Trimming took off 4 bases at V and 9 bases at J, with 17 bases between the two ends. The length of the CDR3 is 14 residues. Germline assignment: CDR1 SGHRS and CDR2 YFSETQ. CDR3 loop: CASSVIETGGEQFF. CDR3 nucleotides: TGCGCCAGCAGCGTAATAGAGACTGGTGGTGAGCAGTTCTTC. Full variable domain (missing parts from reference TRBV5-1 and TRBJ2-1): KAGVTQTPRYLIKTRGQQVTLSCSPISGHRSVSWYQQTPGQGLQFLFEYFSETQRNKGNFPGRFSGRQFSNSRSEMNVSTLELGDSALYLCASSVIETGGEQFFGPGTRLTVL.

J is TRBJ2-7 and V is TRBV10-3; TRBD1 matches at 9 bases. Germline CDR1 reads ENHRY; CDR2 reads SYGVKD. The CDR3 contains 15 residues. V was clipped by 2 bases and J by 0 bases; unmatched bases: 2. CDR3 sequence reads: CAISETGGDSYEQYF. In nucleotides, the CDR3 is TGTGCCATCAGTGAGACAGGGGGCGACTCCTACGAGCAGTACTTC.

This chain links TRBV5-6 with TRBJ2-5; 9 bases agree with TRBD2. The CDR3 length is 15 residues. V shed 4 bases and J 4 bases; nucleotides not matched to a gene: 8. CDR1 and CDR2 (germline): SGHDT, YYEEEE. The CDR3 DNA reads TGTGCCAGCAGCGGAGTAGCGGGAGAGGGAGAGACCCAGTACTTC. This sequence encodes CASSGVAGEGETQYF.

The V gene is TRBV2, the J gene TRBJ1-1; 9 positions agree with TRBD1. The CDR3 is 12 amino acids. Germline V gene data show CDR1 as SNHLY and CDR2 as FYNNEI. With 7 bases clipped from V and 10 bases from J, the junction kept 7 bases outside the gene matches. This CDR3 reads CASNSETGGAFF. For the CDR3, the DNA is TGTGCCAGCAATTCTGAGACAGGGGGAGCTTTCTTT.

The V call is TRBV19, the J call TRBJ2-1, with D tentatively TRBD1 (5 bases). V was trimmed by 10 bases and J by 0 bases, leaving 19 bases between them. Germline V gene lookup returns CDR1 LNHDA and CDR2 SQIVND (reference sequence). This CDR3 has 16 residues. CDR3 protein: CATTATVTSSYNEQFF. The CDR3 DNA is TGTGCCACCACCGCGACAGTTACAAGCTCCTACAATGAGCAGTTCTTC.

The chain uses TRBV4-1 and TRBJ2-7, with D hard to call. Germline V lookup: CDR1 MGHRA, CDR2 YSYEKL. The CDR3 runs 15 residues. Deletions cut 1 base from V and 2 bases from J, with 12 bases between. CDR3 loop: CASSQGPYVTYEQYF. DNA for the CDR3: TGCGCCAGCAGCCAAGGGCCTTATGTGACCTACGAGCAGTACTTC.

The V gene is TRBV7-8, the J gene TRBJ1-3; TRBD1 agrees at 9 bases. The trim removed 1 base at V and 4 bases at J, leaving 17 bases unmatched. The CDR3 runs to 20 residues. CDR1 is SGHVS and CDR2 is FQNEAQ in the germline V gene. CDR3 DNA: TGTGCCAGCAGCTTAGACATAGGACAGGGGAAAATGCTATTGGGAAACACCATATATTTT. Translation gives CASSLDIGQGKMLLGNTIYF. Full variable domain (missing parts from reference TRBV7-8 and TRBJ1-3): GAGVSQSPRYKVAKRGQDVALRCDPISGHVSLFWYQQALGQGPEFLTYFQNEAQLDKSGLPSDRFFAERPEGSVSTLKIQRTQQEDSAVYLCASSLDIGQGKMLLGNTIYFGEGSWLTVV.

The CDR3 DNA follows: TGTGCCAGTAGTTTGGGACTACGGAACACCGGGGAGCTGTTTTTT. Amino acid sequence: CASSLGLRNTGELFF. The chain joins TRBV19 to TRBJ2-2; 7 bases map to TRBD2. Germline values: CDR1 LNHDA, CDR2 SQIVND (reference sequence). The CDR3 is 15 residues long. Unmatched junction bases numbered 4, after V lost 5 bases and J lost 1 base.

V and J are TRBV2 and TRBJ1-1, with TRBD1 matching over 7 bases. The CDR3 extends over 16 amino acids. V dropped 4 bases and J dropped 1; count of bases not matched to a gene: 9. The V gene's germline CDR1 is SNHLY and CDR2 FYNNEI. In DNA form, the CDR3 reads TGTGCCAGCAGTGGGGACAGTAAAAAAGGGAACACTGAAGCTTTCTTT. This encodes CASSGDSKKGNTEAFF.

The chain joins TRBV19 to TRBJ1-1; 8 bases fit TRBD1. The V segment lost 8 bases and the J segment 6 bases; nucleotides outside the gene matches: 8. This CDR3 contains 13 residues. Germline V gene lookup returns CDR1 LNHDA and CDR2 SQIVND (reference sequence). The chain's CDR3 is CASRGQGHPEAFF. The CDR3 DNA sequence: TGTGCCAGTCGCGGACAGGGTCATCCTGAAGCTTTCTTT.

The sample holds one count of this clone. V and J are TRBV6-1 and TRBJ2-7; the D gene is possibly TRBD1 (6 bases). Trimming took off 0 bases at V and 3 bases at J, with 9 bases between the two ends. The germline V gene has CDR1 MNHNS and CDR2 SASEGT. The CDR3 contains 14 residues. As DNA, the CDR3 is TGTGCCAGCAGTGAAGCGGGCAGGGGCTACGAGCAGTACTTC. As protein: CASSEAGRGYEQYF.

The chain links TRBV11-3 to TRBJ2-3; 11 nucleotides align to TRBD2. The CDR3 has 17 residues. Germline V lookup: CDR1 SGHNT, CDR2 YENEEA. The J segment lost 0 bases and the V segment lost 5 bases, leaving 7 bases of the junction unmatched. CDR3 sequence: CASSVGTSGVSTDTQYF. DNA of the CDR3: TGTGCCAGCAGCGTCGGGACTAGCGGAGTTAGCACAGATACGCAGTATTTT.

This sequence joins TRBV14 and TRBJ1-1, with a tentative D call TRBD1 (6 bases). V lost 4 bases and J 5 bases, leaving 14 bases between the germline ends. In germline, CDR1 is SGHDN, CDR2 FVKESK. This CDR3 region has 14 residues. The CDR3 nucleotides read TGTGCCAGCAGCCTCACAACAGGGAGAACTGAAGCTTTCTTT. Residues: CASSLTTGRTEAFF.